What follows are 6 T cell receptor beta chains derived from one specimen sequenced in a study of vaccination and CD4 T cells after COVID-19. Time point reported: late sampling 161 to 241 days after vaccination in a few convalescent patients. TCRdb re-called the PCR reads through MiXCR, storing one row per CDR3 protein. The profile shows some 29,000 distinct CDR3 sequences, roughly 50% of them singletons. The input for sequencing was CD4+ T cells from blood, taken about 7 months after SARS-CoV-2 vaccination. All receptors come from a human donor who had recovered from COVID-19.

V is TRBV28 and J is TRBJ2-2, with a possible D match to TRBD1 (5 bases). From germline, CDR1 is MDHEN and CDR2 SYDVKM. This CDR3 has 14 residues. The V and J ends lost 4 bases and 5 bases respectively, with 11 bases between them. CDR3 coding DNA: TGTGCCAGCAGTTGGGGCAGAGGAACCGGGGAGCTGTTTTTT. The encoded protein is CASSWGRGTGELFF. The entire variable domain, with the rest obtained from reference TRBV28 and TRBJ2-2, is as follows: DVKVTQSSRYLVKRTGEKVFLECVQDMDHENMFWYRQDPGLGLRLIYFSYDVKMKEKGDIPEGYSVSREKKERFSLILESASTNQTSMYLCASSWGRGTGELFFGEGSRLTVL.

The CDR3 DNA reads as TGTGCCATCAGGGACGGGGTGAGCGGGCAAGAGACCCAGTACTTC. This gives the protein CAIRDGVSGQETQYF. The V gene is TRBV10-3, the J gene TRBJ2-5; D might be TRBD2 (6 bases). The germline V gene has CDR1 ENHRY and CDR2 SYGVKD. With 6 bases removed from V and 2 bases from J, the gap between germline ends came to 16 bases. There are 15 residues in the CDR3.

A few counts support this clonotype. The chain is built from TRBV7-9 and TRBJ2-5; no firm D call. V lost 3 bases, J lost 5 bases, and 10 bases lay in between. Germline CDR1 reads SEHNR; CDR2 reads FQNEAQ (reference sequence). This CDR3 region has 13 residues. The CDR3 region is CASSFYNPETQYF. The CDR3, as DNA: TGTGCCAGCAGCTTCTATAATCCGGAGACCCAGTACTTC.

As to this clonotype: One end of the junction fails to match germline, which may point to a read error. CDR3 DNA: TGTGCCAGCAGTTACTCGTCGGCCGGACCAGATACGCAGTATTTT. Translating gives CASSYSSAGPDTQYF. The chain employs TRBV24-1 and TRBJ2-3; unclear D gene. This CDR3 has 15 residues. Germline CDR1 and CDR2: KGHDR and SFDVKD.

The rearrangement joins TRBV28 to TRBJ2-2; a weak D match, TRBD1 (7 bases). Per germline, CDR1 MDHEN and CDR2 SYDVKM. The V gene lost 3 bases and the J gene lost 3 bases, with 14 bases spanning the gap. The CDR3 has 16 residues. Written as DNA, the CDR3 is TGTGCCAGCAGTTTGGAGGGGACAGCCGACACCGGGGAGCTGTTTTTT. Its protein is CASSLEGTADTGELFF.

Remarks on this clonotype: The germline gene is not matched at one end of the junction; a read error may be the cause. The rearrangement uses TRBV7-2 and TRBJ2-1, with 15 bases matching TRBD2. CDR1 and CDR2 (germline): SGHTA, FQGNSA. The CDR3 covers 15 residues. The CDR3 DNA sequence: TGCGCCAGCAGCCAGGGACTAGCGGGAGGCGTTGAGCAGTTCTTC. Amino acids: CASSQGLAGGVEQFF.